Each of the 2 T cell receptor beta chains below was sequenced from the same sample in a study of CD8+CD57+ T cells in acquired aplastic anemia. Investigators profiled TCR beta VDJ and CDR3 from genomic DNA template. TCRdb independently ran MiXCR on the reads; one entry per CDR3 protein. Here the sample spans some 170,000 distinct CDR3 sequences, under 55% being singletons. All patients picked for sequencing had shown, by flow cytometry, an expansion of CD8+CD57+ cells. The sample taken for sequencing was sorted CD4+, CD8+, or CD8+CD57+ T cells (not recorded which) from PBMCs. All receptors come from a human donor with aplastic anemia.

The table lists this clonotype with many counts. The CDR3 bases are TGTGCCAGCAGCTTAGCGGATATAGCAGGGGTTGGGGACTATGGCTACACCTTC. Translated: CASSLADIAGVGDYGYTF. The genes are TRBV7-2 and TRBJ1-2, with TRBD1 as a possible D gene (6 bases). Germline loops: CDR1 SGHTA, CDR2 FQGNSA. V lost 0 bases and J lost 3, with 20 bases in between. This CDR3 contains 18 residues.

Ten or more counts support this clonotype. This rearrangement joins TRBV20-1 to TRBJ2-2, with D perhaps being TRBD1 or TRBD2 (5 bases each). CDR3 length: 13 residues. With 3 bases removed from V and 1 base from J, the gap between germline ends came to 6 bases. Per germline, CDR1 DFQATT and CDR2 SNEGSKA (reference sequence). CDR3 residues: CSARGVNTGELFF. CDR3 bases: TGCAGTGCTAGGGGGGTGAACACCGGGGAGCTGTTTTTT.